This TCR beta chain stems from a study of monozygotic twins with inflammatory bowel disease. This CDR3 has 16 amino acids. From germline, CDR1 is MNHEY and CDR2 SMNVEV (reference sequence). TCRdb processed the 5' RACE reads again and assigns one entry to each CDR3 protein, with no DNA. The listing records 440,000 or so distinct CDR3 sequences. Specimen: blood. This chain connects TRBV27 to TRBJ2-3. This clonotype originated in a human donor with ulcerative colitis or Crohn's disease, or a healthy co-twin of an affected twin (not recorded which). The CDR3 sequence: CASSLWGRAYTDTQYF.